This T cell receptor beta chain was observed in a study of cytomegalovirus exposure and HLA in healthy donors. Study-wide results and caveats: An analysis done earlier found most TCR beta V segments productive about 87% or about 30% of the time.

With regard to this clone: Its antigen is undetermined.

PCR amplification relied on 60 Vbeta primers (plus 13 Jbeta primers). As originally analysed: Later work found approximately 80 million unique TCR beta chains, with about 10 million shared. The method was immunoSEQ multiplex PCR; TCRdb's version includes in-frame clones alone and lacks a portion of them. D and trimming come from the DNA, and the V and J calls and clone size come from that table. The profile covers tens of thousands of clones, with 60% to 85% appearing a single time and around 5.1% taken by the ten largest. Germline loops: CDR1 MNHNS, CDR2 SASEGT. Trimming stripped 7 bases from V and 6 bases from J, with 16 bases between. The CDR3 consists of 14 residues.

Sequencing was carried out using PBMCs. This chain joins TRBV6-1 and TRBJ2-1; D is perhaps TRBD2 (5 bases). The sequence came from a male donor in good health and CMV-seropositive. The CDR3: CASNLLDSINEQFF. In DNA, the CDR3 is TGTGCCAGCAACCTCCTGGACTCAATCAATGAGCAGTTCTTC.